The text below deals with one T cell receptor beta chain. What it binds is not known. The entry originates in a study of PD-1 blockade in mismatch repair-deficient tumors. Points from the study as a whole: Rapid post-treatment expansion, then contraction, generally preceding radiologic response, marked tumor-resident clones.

TCRs were sequenced from a few patients responding to pembrolizumab. Data came from immunoSEQ multiplex PCR; TCRdb stores just in-frame clones and leaves some out. The data hold fewer than 100,000 clones, with 81% observed a single time. Trimming shortened V by 7 bases and J by 0 bases, and 10 bases separated the two germline ends. There are 13 residues in the CDR3. In germline, CDR1 is SGHTA, CDR2 FQGNSA. The chain combines TRBV7-2 with TRBJ2-7, with D hard to call. Specimen: peripheral blood, collected 12 weeks after starting pembrolizumab. This sequence was found in an adult with mismatch repair-deficient cancer. Here the CDR3 reads CASTKSHSYEQYF. In DNA form, the CDR3 reads TGTGCCAGCACCAAATCTCACTCCTACGAGCAGTACTTC. The full variable domain, in which reference TRBV7-2 and TRBJ2-7 provide the parts outside the CDR3, is GAGVSQSPSNKVTEKGKDVELRCDPISGHTALYWYRQSLGQGLEFLIYFQGNSAPDKSGLPSDRFSAERTGGSVSTLTIQRTQQEDSAVYLCASTKSHSYEQYFGPGTRLTVT.